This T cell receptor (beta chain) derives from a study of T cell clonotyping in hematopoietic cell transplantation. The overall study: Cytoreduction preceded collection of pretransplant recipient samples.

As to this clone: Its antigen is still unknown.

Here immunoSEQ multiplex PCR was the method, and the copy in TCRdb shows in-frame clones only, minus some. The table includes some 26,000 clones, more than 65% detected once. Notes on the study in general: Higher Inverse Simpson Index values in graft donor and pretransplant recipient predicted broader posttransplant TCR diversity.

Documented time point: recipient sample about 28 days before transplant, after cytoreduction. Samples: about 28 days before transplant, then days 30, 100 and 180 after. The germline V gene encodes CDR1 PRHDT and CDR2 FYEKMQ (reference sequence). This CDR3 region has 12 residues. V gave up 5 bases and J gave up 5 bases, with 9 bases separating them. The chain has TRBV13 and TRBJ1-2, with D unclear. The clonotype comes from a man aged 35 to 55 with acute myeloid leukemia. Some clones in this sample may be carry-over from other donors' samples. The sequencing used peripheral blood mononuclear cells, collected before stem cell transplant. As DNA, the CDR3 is TGTGCCAGCAGCCTAGTAGATTATGGCTACACCTTC. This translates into CASSLVDYGYTF. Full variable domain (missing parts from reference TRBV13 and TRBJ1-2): AAGVIQSPRHLIKEKRETATLKCYPIPRHDTVYWYQQGPGQDPQFLISFYEKMQSDKGSIPDRFSAQQFSDYHSELNMSSLELGDSALYFCASSLVDYGYTFGSGTRLTVV.